This T cell receptor beta chain was found in a study of T-cell memory formation after mild COVID-19. The germline V gene encodes CDR1 DFQATT and CDR2 SNEGSKA (reference sequence). V was cut by 5 bases and J by 3 bases, with 8 bases left in between. The CDR3 has 11 amino acids. This clonotype has just a few counts. TCRdb analysed the 5' RACE reads with MiXCR anew, one entry per CDR3 protein. Of about 560,000 distinct CDR3 sequences listed, roughly 17% were seen once; the top ten hold around 7.8%. The sample comprised PBMCs or a T cell subset sorted from them (not recorded which). The chain combines TRBV20-1 with TRBJ2-7; weak D call: TRBD1 (6 bases). The TCR sequence derives from an adult woman who had mild COVID-19 (a few samples of this study predate the infection). Cell type and time point are not known. The CDR3 sequence is CSAADSYEQYF. In nucleotides, the CDR3 is TGCAGTGCTGCGGACAGCTACGAGCAGTACTTC.